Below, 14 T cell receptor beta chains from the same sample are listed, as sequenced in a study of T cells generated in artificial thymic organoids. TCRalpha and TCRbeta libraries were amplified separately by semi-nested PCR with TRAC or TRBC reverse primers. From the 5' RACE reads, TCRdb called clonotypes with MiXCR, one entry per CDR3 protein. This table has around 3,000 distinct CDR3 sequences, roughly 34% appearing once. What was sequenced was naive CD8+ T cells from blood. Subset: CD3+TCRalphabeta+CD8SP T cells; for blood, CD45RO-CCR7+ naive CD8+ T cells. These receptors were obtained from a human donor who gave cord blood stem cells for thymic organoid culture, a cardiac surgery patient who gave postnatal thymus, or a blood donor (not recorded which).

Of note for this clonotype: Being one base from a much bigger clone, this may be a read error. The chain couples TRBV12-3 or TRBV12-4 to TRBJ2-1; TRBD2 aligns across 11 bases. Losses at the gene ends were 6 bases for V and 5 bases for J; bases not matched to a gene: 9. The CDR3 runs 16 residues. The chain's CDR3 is CASSIRLAGLDNEQFF. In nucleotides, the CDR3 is TGTGCCAGCAGCATACGACTAGCGGGACTCGACAATGAGCAGTTCTTC.

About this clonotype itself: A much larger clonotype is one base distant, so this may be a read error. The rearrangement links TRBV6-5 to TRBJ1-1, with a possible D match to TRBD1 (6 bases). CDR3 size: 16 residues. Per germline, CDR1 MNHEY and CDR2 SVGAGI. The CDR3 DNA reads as TGTGCCCGCAGTCCCCGATGGAGGGGGGAGGATACTGAAGCTTTCTTT. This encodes CARSPRWRGEDTEAFF.

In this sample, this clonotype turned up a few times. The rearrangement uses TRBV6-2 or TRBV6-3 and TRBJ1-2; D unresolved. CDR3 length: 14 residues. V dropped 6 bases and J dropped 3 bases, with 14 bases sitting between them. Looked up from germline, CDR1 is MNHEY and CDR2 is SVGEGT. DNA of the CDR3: TGTGCCAGCAGCCCAACAACAGCTTACTATGGCTACACCTTC. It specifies CASSPTTAYYGYTF.

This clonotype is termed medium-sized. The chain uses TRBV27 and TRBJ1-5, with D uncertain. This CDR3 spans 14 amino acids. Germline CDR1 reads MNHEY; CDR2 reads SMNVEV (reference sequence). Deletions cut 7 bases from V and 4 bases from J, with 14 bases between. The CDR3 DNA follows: TGTGCCAGCAAATTGACGGTGGGGAATCAGCCCCAGCATTTT. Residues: CASKLTVGNQPQHF.

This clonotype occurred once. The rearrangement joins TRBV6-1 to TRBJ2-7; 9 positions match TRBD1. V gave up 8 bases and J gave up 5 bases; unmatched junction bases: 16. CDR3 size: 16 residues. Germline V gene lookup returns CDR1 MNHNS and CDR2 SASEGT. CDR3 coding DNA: TGTGCCAGCTCGGGGACAGGGCTCCTTCCTCTGCACGAGCAGTACTTC. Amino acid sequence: CASSGTGLLPLHEQYF.

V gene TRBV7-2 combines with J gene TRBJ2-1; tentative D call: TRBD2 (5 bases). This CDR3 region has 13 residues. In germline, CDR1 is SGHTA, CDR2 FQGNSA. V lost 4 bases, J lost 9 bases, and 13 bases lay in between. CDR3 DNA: TGTGCCAGCAGCTCCCTAGCCCTGGGTGAGCAGTTCTTC. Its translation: CASSSLALGEQFF. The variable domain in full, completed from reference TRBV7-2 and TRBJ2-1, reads GAGVSQSPSNKVTEKGKDVELRCDPISGHTALYWYRQSLGQGLEFLIYFQGNSAPDKSGLPSDRFSAERTGGSVSTLTIQRTQQEDSAVYLCASSSLALGEQFFGPGTRLTVL.

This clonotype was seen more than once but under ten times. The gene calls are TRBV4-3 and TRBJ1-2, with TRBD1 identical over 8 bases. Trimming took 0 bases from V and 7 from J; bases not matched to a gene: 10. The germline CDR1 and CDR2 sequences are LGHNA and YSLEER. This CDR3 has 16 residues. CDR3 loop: CASSQEEGQGASGYTF. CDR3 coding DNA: TGCGCCAGCAGCCAAGAGGAGGGGCAGGGGGCTAGTGGCTACACCTTC.

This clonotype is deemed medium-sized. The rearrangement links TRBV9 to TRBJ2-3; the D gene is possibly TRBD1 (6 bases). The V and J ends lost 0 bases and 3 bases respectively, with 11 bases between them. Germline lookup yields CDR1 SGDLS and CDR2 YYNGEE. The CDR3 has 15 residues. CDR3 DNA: TGTGCCAGCAGCGTAGGCAGGGGCACAACAGATACGCAGTATTTT. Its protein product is CASSVGRGTTDTQYF.

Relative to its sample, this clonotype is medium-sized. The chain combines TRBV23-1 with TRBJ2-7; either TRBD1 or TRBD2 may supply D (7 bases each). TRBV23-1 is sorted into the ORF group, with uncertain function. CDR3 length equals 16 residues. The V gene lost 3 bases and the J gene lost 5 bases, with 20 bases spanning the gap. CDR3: CASSHGVQGEGDEQYF. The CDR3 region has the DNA TGCGCCAGCAGTCATGGGGTCCAGGGGGAGGGTGACGAGCAGTACTTC.

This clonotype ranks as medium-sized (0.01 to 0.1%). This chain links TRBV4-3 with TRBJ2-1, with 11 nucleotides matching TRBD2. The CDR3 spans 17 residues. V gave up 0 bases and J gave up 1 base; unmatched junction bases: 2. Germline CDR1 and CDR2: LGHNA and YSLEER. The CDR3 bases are TGCGCCAGCAGCCAAGATGTAGCGGGAGGGTCCTACAATGAGCAGTTCTTC. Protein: CASSQDVAGGSYNEQFF.

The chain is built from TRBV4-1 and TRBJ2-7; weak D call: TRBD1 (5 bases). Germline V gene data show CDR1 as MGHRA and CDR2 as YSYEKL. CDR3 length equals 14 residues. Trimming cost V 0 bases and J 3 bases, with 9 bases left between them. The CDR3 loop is CASSQDQGYYEQYF. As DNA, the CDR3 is TGCGCCAGCAGCCAAGATCAGGGCTACTACGAGCAGTACTTC.

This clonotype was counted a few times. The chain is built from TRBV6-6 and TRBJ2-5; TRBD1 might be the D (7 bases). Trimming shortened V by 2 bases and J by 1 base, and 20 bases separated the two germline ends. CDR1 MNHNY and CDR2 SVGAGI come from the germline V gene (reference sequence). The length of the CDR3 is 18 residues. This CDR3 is CASSYKAGPQGVQETQYF. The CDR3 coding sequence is TGTGCCAGCAGTTACAAGGCGGGGCCCCAGGGGGTCCAAGAGACCCAGTACTTC.

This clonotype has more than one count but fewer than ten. The CDR3 bases are TGCAGTGCTAGACTTATAGGAGATGAGCAGTTCTTC. Its translation: CSARLIGDEQFF. The gene calls are TRBV20-1 and TRBJ2-1; no reliable D call. From germline, CDR1 is DFQATT and CDR2 SNEGSKA (reference sequence). The V end was cut by 2 bases, the J end by 8 bases, with 10 bases between. CDR3 length equals 12 residues.

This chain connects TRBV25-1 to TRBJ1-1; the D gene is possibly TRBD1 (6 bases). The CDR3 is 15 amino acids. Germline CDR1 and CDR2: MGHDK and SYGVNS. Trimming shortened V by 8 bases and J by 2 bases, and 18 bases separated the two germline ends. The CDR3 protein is CASGELGTPNTEAFF. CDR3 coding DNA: TGTGCCAGCGGGGAGCTCGGGACACCTAACACTGAAGCTTTCTTT. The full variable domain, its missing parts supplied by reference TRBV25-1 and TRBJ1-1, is EADIYQTPRYLVIGTGKKITLECSQTMGHDKMYWYQQDPGMELHLIHYSYGVNSTEKGDLSSESTVSRIRTEHFPLTLESARPSHTSQYLCASGELGTPNTEAFFGQGTRLTVV.